These 24 T cell receptor beta chains originate from one sample sequenced in a study of shared clonotypes between healthy human individuals. Using immunoSEQ multiplex PCR, the repertoire was profiled, and TCRdb retains in-frame clones only, with some absent. The repertoire holds approximately 1,500,000 clones, with roughly 96% as singletons. Sequenced: naive CD4+ T cells sorted from blood. Subset given: CD45RA+ positively selected. These receptors were collected from a man under 40 in good health.

This clone is a singleton in its sample. This chain joins TRBV7-2 and TRBJ2-7, with 10 bases matching TRBD2. Germline CDR1 is SGHTA and CDR2 is FQGNSA. V dropped 1 base and J dropped 2; count of bases not matched to a gene: 5. CDR3 length: 16 amino acids. The CDR3 nucleotides read TGTGCCAGCAGCTTAGTAGGACTAGCGGCCCCCTACGAGCAGTACTTC. Protein sequence: CASSLVGLAAPYEQYF.

J is TRBJ1-1 and V is TRBV30; D gene unclear. V was cut by 4 bases and J by 7 bases, with 13 bases left in between. CDR3 size: 12 residues. Germline V gene sequence: CDR1 GTSNPN, CDR2 SVGIG (reference sequence). The CDR3 bases are TGTGCCTGGACTCCGGGAAACTATGAAGCTTTCTTT. Residues: CAWTPGNYEAFF.

V and J are TRBV5-1 and TRBJ1-3; 8 nucleotides align to TRBD1. Germline V CDR1 and CDR2: SGHRS, YFSETQ. Trimming at V came to 3 bases and at J to 4 bases, leaving 6 bases not matched to a gene. The CDR3 covers 15 residues. CDR3 amino acids: CASSSGGAGGNTIYF. In DNA, the CDR3 is TGCGCCAGCAGCTCAGGGGGCGCAGGAGGAAACACCATATATTTT.

This clone was recorded only once. J is TRBJ2-1 and V is TRBV5-1, with no clear D. Trimming pared 3 bases from V and 6 bases from J, leaving 16 bases between. Germline lookup yields CDR1 SGHRS and CDR2 YFSETQ. The CDR3 is 15 residues long. The CDR3 region has the DNA TGCGCCAGCAGCTCAACCCGACATCTAAGCAATGAGCAGTTCTTC. The encoded protein is CASSSTRHLSNEQFF.

The rearrangement joins TRBV6-1 to TRBJ2-2; no clear D. Germline CDR1 is MNHNS and CDR2 is SASEGT. This CDR3 is 13 amino acids long. V dropped 2 bases and J dropped 6 bases, with 7 bases sitting between them. The CDR3 nucleotides read TGTGCCAGCAGTGAATTAAAGGCCGGGGAGCTGTTTTTT. It yields the protein CASSELKAGELFF.

The genes are TRBV7-9 and TRBJ2-2, with TRBD1 matching over 7 bases. V was pared by 5 bases and J by 5 bases, with 8 bases of the junction left unmatched. The length of the CDR3 is 15 residues. Germline V lookup: CDR1 SEHNR, CDR2 FQNEAQ (reference sequence). In DNA, the CDR3 is TGTGCCAGCAGCCTACTCGGGACAGCTACCGGGGAGCTGTTTTTT. Translation: CASSLLGTATGELFF.

As concerns this clone: The identical CDR3 is also encoded by other nucleotide sequences in the sample. The gene calls are TRBV11-3 and TRBJ2-4; 8 bases align to TRBD2. CDR3 length: 14 amino acids. V trimming: 5 bases; J trimming: 5 bases; junction bases outside the gene matches: 5. Germline values: CDR1 SGHNT, CDR2 YENEEA. The CDR3 protein is CASSSGGSQNIQYF. CDR3 in DNA: TGTGCCAGCAGCAGCGGGGGTTCCCAAAACATTCAGTACTTC.

This clone was observed once. Additional DNA sequences in this sample encode the identical CDR3. The chain is built from TRBV2 and TRBJ2-3; D not resolved. Trimming shortened V by 8 bases and J by 1 base, and 7 bases separated the two germline ends. CDR3 length: 12 residues. Germline V gene data show CDR1 as SNHLY and CDR2 as FYNNEI. CDR3 in amino acids: CASSEGTDTQYF. In nucleotides, the CDR3 is TGTGCCAGCTCCGAGGGCACAGATACGCAGTATTTT. The full variable domain, in which reference TRBV2 and TRBJ2-3 provide the parts outside the CDR3, is EPEVTQTPSHQVTQMGQEVILRCVPISNHLYFYWYRQILGQKVEFLVSFYNNEISEKSEIFDDQFSVERPDGSNFTLKIRSTKLEDSAMYFCASSEGTDTQYFGPGTRLTVL.

The chain combines TRBV11-2 with TRBJ1-3; 9 positions agree with TRBD1. V trimming: 5 bases; J trimming: 0 bases; junction bases outside the gene matches: 5. Looked up from germline, CDR1 is SGHAT and CDR2 is FQNNGV. The length of the CDR3 is 16 residues. The CDR3 DNA is TGTGCCAGCAGCACCGGGACAGGGAACTCTGGAAACACCATATATTTT. Its protein is CASSTGTGNSGNTIYF.

The rearrangement uses TRBV19 and TRBJ2-5; 7 bases align to TRBD1. The CDR3 runs to 13 residues. Trimming cost V 7 bases and J 5 bases; bases outside gene matches: 7. Looked up from germline, CDR1 is LNHDA and CDR2 is SQIVND (reference sequence). Written as DNA, the CDR3 is TGTGCCAGTAACGCAGGGGGTTTCGAGACCCAGTACTTC. Translated: CASNAGGFETQYF.

The J gene is TRBJ2-2, the V gene TRBV7-9; no definite D call. Trimming cost V 5 bases and J 1 base, with 20 bases left between them. Germline V lookup: CDR1 SEHNR, CDR2 FQNEAQ (reference sequence). CDR3 length: 18 amino acids. In DNA, the CDR3 is TGTGCCAGCAGCCCCTGGGCCAGTGGCCCCTTGAACACCGGGGAGCTGTTTTTT. Translated: CASSPWASGPLNTGELFF.

The gene calls are TRBV9 and TRBJ1-1, with D possibly matching TRBD1 (5 bases). Germline V gene sequence: CDR1 SGDLS, CDR2 YYNGEE. Trimming cost V 6 bases and J 1 base, with 10 bases left between them. This CDR3 comprises 13 residues. CDR3 protein: CASNQGSNTEAFF. DNA of the CDR3: TGTGCCAGCAATCAGGGTTCGAACACTGAAGCTTTCTTT.

The chain recombines TRBV6-6 with TRBJ2-1, with 7 bases lining up with TRBD2. V gave up 6 bases and J gave up 4 bases; unmatched junction bases: 12. The germline gives CDR1 MNHNY, CDR2 SVGAGI (reference sequence). The CDR3 runs 16 residues. CDR3: CASRESGEGIYNEQFF. CDR3 sequence (DNA): TGTGCCAGCAGAGAGAGCGGGGAAGGGATTTACAATGAGCAGTTCTTC.

This chain joins TRBV14 and TRBJ1-2; D remains unclear. The CDR3 sequence is 12 residues long. Trimming took off 4 bases at V and 7 bases at J, with 10 bases between the two ends. The germline gives CDR1 SGHDN, CDR2 FVKESK. The CDR3 here is CASSPTLTGYTF. The CDR3 coding sequence is TGTGCCAGCAGCCCGACCCTAACTGGCTACACCTTC.

Details on this clone: The sample holds other DNA sequences that translate to the same CDR3. J is TRBJ2-1 and V is TRBV2, with 10 bases fitting TRBD2. J was trimmed by 5 bases and V by 6 bases; bases with no gene match: 7. CDR3 length equals 15 residues. The V gene's germline CDR1 is SNHLY and CDR2 FYNNEI. The CDR3 loop reads CASSSGTSANNEQFF. In nucleotides, the CDR3 is TGTGCCAGCAGCTCTGGGACTAGCGCGAACAATGAGCAGTTCTTC. Together with reference TRBV2 and TRBJ2-1, the CDR3 gives the full variable domain: EPEVTQTPSHQVTQMGQEVILRCVPISNHLYFYWYRQILGQKVEFLVSFYNNEISEKSEIFDDQFSVERPDGSNFTLKIRSTKLEDSAMYFCASSSGTSANNEQFFGPGTRLTVL.

This clone was counted a few times. This sequence joins TRBV27 and TRBJ2-1, with 8 bases matching TRBD2. The germline CDR1 and CDR2 sequences are MNHEY and SMNVEV (reference sequence). The CDR3 consists of 14 residues. Trimming at V came to 4 bases and at J to 7 bases, leaving 6 bases not matched to a gene. The CDR3, as DNA: TGTGCCAGCAGTTCCCAGCGGGAGTCGAATGAGCAGTTCTTC. It yields the protein CASSSQRESNEQFF.

The rearrangement uses TRBV18 and TRBJ2-1; 8 nucleotides line up with TRBD2. The CDR3 loop spans 18 amino acids. J was trimmed by 7 bases and V by 3 bases; bases with no gene match: 17. CDR1 and CDR2 (germline): KGHSH, LQKENI. The CDR3: CASSPTGSSGAPGNEQFF. The CDR3 DNA reads as TGTGCCAGCTCACCGACCGGTAGTAGCGGGGCCCCCGGGAATGAGCAGTTCTTC.

The V and J genes are TRBV7-3 and TRBJ1-5, with D uncertain. Trimming shortened V by 4 bases and J by 4 bases, and 8 bases separated the two germline ends. The CDR3 spans 13 residues. Germline V gives CDR1 SGHTA, CDR2 FQGTGA. The CDR3 nucleotides read TGTGCCAGCAGCTCCCCAGGAAATCAGCCCCAGCATTTT. Its protein is CASSSPGNQPQHF. Full variable domain (missing parts from reference TRBV7-3 and TRBJ1-5): GAGVSQTPSNKVTEKGKYVELRCDPISGHTALYWYRQSLGQGPEFLIYFQGTGAADDSGLPNDRFFAVRPEGSVSTLKIQRTERGDSAVYLCASSSPGNQPQHFGDGTRLSIL.

The genes are TRBV14 and TRBJ2-7, with D perhaps TRBD1 or TRBD2 (6 bases each). This CDR3 has 18 residues. Trimming stripped 0 bases from V and 1 base from J, with 19 bases between. Looked up from germline, CDR1 is SGHDN and CDR2 is FVKESK. CDR3 residues: CASSQDEGGLTPSYEQYF. The CDR3, as DNA: TGTGCCAGCAGCCAAGATGAGGGGGGCCTTACCCCATCCTACGAGCAGTACTTC.

The chain joins TRBV5-4 to TRBJ2-7, with TRBD1 identical over 8 bases. Germline-derived CDR1 and CDR2 are SGHNT and YYREEE (reference sequence). CDR3 length equals 14 residues. V lost 3 bases, J lost 3 bases, and 5 bases stayed unmatched. The CDR3 reads CASSYQDRDYEQYF. The CDR3 DNA is TGTGCCAGCAGCTACCAGGACAGGGACTACGAGCAGTACTTC.

The V call is TRBV29-1, the J call TRBJ2-3; D unclear. Germline loops: CDR1 SQVTM, CDR2 ANQGSEA. This CDR3 is built from 13 residues. Trimming stripped 3 bases from V and 4 bases from J, with 11 bases between. CDR3 in amino acids: CSVEMGNADTQYF. The CDR3 DNA sequence: TGCAGCGTTGAGATGGGGAATGCAGATACGCAGTATTTT.

The V gene is TRBV19, the J gene TRBJ1-5, with 11 nucleotides matching TRBD1. The CDR3 totals 14 residues. V was clipped by 7 bases and J by 6 bases; unmatched bases: 5. The V gene's germline CDR1 is LNHDA and CDR2 SQIVND (reference sequence). The CDR3 DNA reads TGTGCCAGTAATGGACAGGGGGCGCGTCAGCCCCAGCATTTT. Protein sequence: CASNGQGARQPQHF.

V usage is TRBV11-2 and J usage is TRBJ1-2; no reliable D call. This CDR3 region has 13 residues. Germline-derived CDR1 and CDR2 are SGHAT and FQNNGV. Deletions cut 4 bases from V and 4 bases from J, with 10 bases between. CDR3 amino acids: CASSSLRTYGYTF. As DNA, the CDR3 is TGTGCCAGCAGCTCCCTCCGGACCTATGGCTACACCTTC.

The gene calls are TRBV6-5 and TRBJ2-5, with D unclear. CDR3 size: 16 residues. V was pared by 0 bases and J by 2 bases, with 13 bases between. The germline V gene has CDR1 MNHEY and CDR2 SVGAGI. The CDR3 sequence is CASSYSPGPVQETQYF. DNA for the CDR3: TGTGCCAGCAGTTACTCGCCTGGGCCGGTTCAAGAGACCCAGTACTTC.